This is a list of T cell receptor beta chains from one sample in a study of blood T cells in healthy people across ages. TCRdb itself ran the 5' RACE reads through MiXCR, one entry per CDR3 protein. This repertoire shows about 1.4 million distinct CDR3 sequences, approximately 60% found once; its top ten account for 5% to 7%. The sample taken for sequencing was blood. These receptors came from a man aged 18 to 30 in good health. Each CDR3 is given with its conserved first and last residue. A D gene is named only where the DNA matches it firmly. Not all rows give a size; the values are once, few, many and, for expanded clones, a class.

d_gene: TRBD1; abundance: -; j_gene: TRBJ1-5; v_gene: TRBV12-3/TRBV12-4; CDR3aa: CASRGQGYSNQPEHF; CDR3nt: TGTGCCAGCAGGGGACAGGGGTATAGCAATCAGCCCGAGCATTTT
d_gene: -; abundance: -; j_gene: TRBJ2-5; v_gene: TRBV9; CDR3aa: CASSVGVGSQETQYF; CDR3nt: TGTGCCAGCAGCGTAGGTGTTGGTAGCCAAGAGACCCAGTACTTC
d_gene: -; abundance: -; j_gene: TRBJ1-2; v_gene: TRBV6-1; CDR3aa: CASSEAGRVWGYTF; CDR3nt: TGTGCCAGCAGTGAAGCGGGGAGGGTTTGGGGCTACACCTTC
d_gene: -; abundance: -; j_gene: TRBJ2-1; v_gene: TRBV6-5; CDR3aa: CASRGVHNEQFF; CDR3nt: TGTGCCAGCAGAGGGGTTCATAATGAGCAGTTCTTC
d_gene: -; abundance: -; j_gene: TRBJ2-5; v_gene: TRBV6-5; CDR3aa: CASSYSGPGVPQETQYF; CDR3nt: TGTGCCAGCAGTTACAGCGGCCCCGGGGTCCCCCAAGAGACCCAGTACTTC
d_gene: -; abundance: -; j_gene: TRBJ2-1; v_gene: TRBV21-1; CDR3aa: CASTLAGGPLGYDNEQFF; CDR3nt: TGTGCCAGCACGTTAGCGGGAGGGCCTCTCGGTTATGACAATGAGCAGTTCTTC
d_gene: -; abundance: once; j_gene: TRBJ2-3; v_gene: TRBV14; CDR3aa: CASSVRGISTDTQYF; CDR3nt: TGTGCCAGCAGTGTGAGGGGTATAAGCACAGATACGCAGTATTTT
d_gene: -; abundance: -; j_gene: TRBJ1-5; v_gene: TRBV3-1; CDR3aa: CASSQDDKGTQPQHF; CDR3nt: TGTGCCAGCAGCCAAGACGACAAGGGCACCCAGCCCCAGCATTTT
d_gene: -; abundance: -; j_gene: TRBJ2-5; v_gene: TRBV29-1; CDR3aa: CSAGAVQETQYF; CDR3nt: TGCAGCGCTGGAGCGGTCCAAGAGACCCAGTACTTC
d_gene: -; abundance: -; j_gene: TRBJ2-1; v_gene: TRBV5-1; CDR3aa: CASSPYRANAVEQFF; CDR3nt: TGCGCCAGCAGCCCCTATAGAGCAAACGCAGTTGAGCAGTTCTTC
d_gene: -; abundance: -; j_gene: TRBJ1-2; v_gene: TRBV4-3; CDR3aa: CASSQVFGQFNYGYTF; CDR3nt: TGCGCCAGCAGCCAAGTCTTTGGACAGTTTAACTATGGCTACACCTTC
d_gene: -; abundance: -; j_gene: TRBJ1-2; v_gene: TRBV12-3/TRBV12-4; CDR3aa: CASSLGPGQGFDYTF; CDR3nt: TGTGCCAGCAGTTTAGGACCGGGACAAGGATTTGACTACACCTTC
d_gene: -; abundance: -; j_gene: TRBJ1-1; v_gene: TRBV6-6; CDR3aa: CASSYYGRTNTEAFF; CDR3nt: TGTGCCAGCAGTTACTATGGCAGGACGAACACTGAAGCTTTCTTT
d_gene: TRBD1; abundance: -; j_gene: TRBJ2-5; v_gene: TRBV3-1; CDR3aa: CASSFPGQPQETQYF; CDR3nt: TGTGCCAGCAGCTTTCCGGGACAGCCCCAAGAGACCCAGTACTTC
d_gene: -; abundance: -; j_gene: TRBJ2-1; v_gene: TRBV29-1; CDR3aa: CSGATSSYNEQFF; CDR3nt: TGCAGCGGAGCTACGAGCTCCTACAATGAGCAGTTCTTC
d_gene: TRBD1; abundance: once; j_gene: TRBJ1-2; v_gene: TRBV7-9; CDR3aa: CASSRGQGGYGYTF; CDR3nt: TGTGCCAGCAGCCGAGGACAGGGAGGGTATGGCTACACCTTC
d_gene: -; abundance: few; j_gene: TRBJ2-3; v_gene: TRBV29-1; CDR3aa: CSVGQALNVDTQYF; CDR3nt: TGCAGCGTTGGGCAGGCCCTAAACGTAGATACGCAGTATTTT
d_gene: -; abundance: -; j_gene: TRBJ1-1; v_gene: TRBV6-5; CDR3aa: CASGPRRYEAFF; CDR3nt: TGTGCCAGCGGGCCCCGGCGATACGAAGCTTTCTTT
d_gene: TRBD1; abundance: few; j_gene: TRBJ1-2; v_gene: TRBV2; CDR3aa: CASWATGGDYGYTF; CDR3nt: TGTGCCAGCTGGGCGACAGGGGGCGACTATGGCTACACCTTC
d_gene: -; abundance: -; j_gene: TRBJ1-5; v_gene: TRBV5-1; CDR3aa: CASASGPGGQPQHF; CDR3nt: TGCGCCAGCGCCTCCGGGCCTGGGGGACAGCCCCAGCATTTT
d_gene: TRBD1; abundance: -; j_gene: TRBJ1-5; v_gene: TRBV12-3/TRBV12-4; CDR3aa: CASRSTGSSNQPQHF; CDR3nt: TGTGCCAGCAGATCGACAGGGTCGAGCAATCAGCCCCAGCATTTT
d_gene: -; abundance: once; j_gene: TRBJ2-2; v_gene: TRBV28; CDR3aa: CASTTTGTGGELFF; CDR3nt: TGTGCCAGCACCACCACAGGGACGGGCGGGGAGCTGTTTTTT
d_gene: -; abundance: few; j_gene: TRBJ2-7; v_gene: TRBV5-6; CDR3aa: CASRYTRAATAEQYF; CDR3nt: TGTGCCAGCAGGTATACGAGAGCCGCGACCGCCGAGCAGTACTTC
d_gene: TRBD2; abundance: -; j_gene: TRBJ2-5; v_gene: TRBV27; CDR3aa: CASTLAGGTNEQYF; CDR3nt: TGTGCCAGCACACTAGCGGGGGGGACCAATGAGCAGTACTTC
d_gene: -; abundance: -; j_gene: TRBJ1-2; v_gene: TRBV11-2; CDR3aa: CASSYVMAGDYGYTF; CDR3nt: TGTGCCAGCAGCTACGTCATGGCAGGGGACTATGGCTACACCTTC
d_gene: TRBD2; abundance: few; j_gene: TRBJ2-3; v_gene: TRBV7-2; CDR3aa: CASSLQRGGRLSTDTQYF; CDR3nt: TGTGCCAGCAGCTTACAACGGGGGGGCCGTTTAAGCACAGATACGCAGTATTTT
d_gene: -; abundance: -; j_gene: TRBJ2-2; v_gene: TRBV12-3/TRBV12-4; CDR3aa: CASSLATYTGELFF; CDR3nt: TGTGCCAGCAGTTTAGCCACTTACACCGGGGAGCTGTTTTTT
d_gene: -; abundance: few; j_gene: TRBJ1-6; v_gene: TRBV25-1; CDR3aa: CASSASATSPLHF; CDR3nt: TGTGCCAGCAGTGCCTCCGCCACCTCACCCCTCCACTTT
d_gene: -; abundance: few; j_gene: TRBJ2-1; v_gene: TRBV6-5; CDR3aa: CASSSNSWYEQFF; CDR3nt: TGTGCCAGCAGCTCAAACAGTTGGTATGAGCAGTTCTTC
d_gene: -; abundance: -; j_gene: TRBJ2-2; v_gene: TRBV20-1; CDR3aa: CSSRQNTGELFF; CDR3nt: TGCAGTTCGAGACAGAACACCGGGGAGCTGTTTTTT